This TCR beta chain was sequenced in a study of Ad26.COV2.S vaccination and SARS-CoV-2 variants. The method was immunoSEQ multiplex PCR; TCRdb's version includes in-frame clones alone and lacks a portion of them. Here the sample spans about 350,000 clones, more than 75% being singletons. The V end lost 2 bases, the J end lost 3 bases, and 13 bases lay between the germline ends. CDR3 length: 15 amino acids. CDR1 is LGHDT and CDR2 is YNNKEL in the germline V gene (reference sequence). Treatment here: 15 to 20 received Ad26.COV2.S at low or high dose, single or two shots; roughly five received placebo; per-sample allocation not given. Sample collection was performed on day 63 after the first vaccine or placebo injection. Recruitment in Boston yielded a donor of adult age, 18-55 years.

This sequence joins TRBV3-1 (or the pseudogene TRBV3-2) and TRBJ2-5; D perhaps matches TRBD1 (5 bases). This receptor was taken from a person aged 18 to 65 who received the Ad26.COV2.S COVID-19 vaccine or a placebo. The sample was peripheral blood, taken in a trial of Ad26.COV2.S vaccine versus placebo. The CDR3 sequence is CASSQQGRTKETQYF. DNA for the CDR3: TGTGCCAGCAGCCAACAGGGAAGAACTAAAGAGACCCAGTACTTC.